The 10 T cell receptor beta chains given below trace back to one sample, sequenced in a study of blood T cell repertoires in COVID-19. This table comes from immunoSEQ multiplex PCR, and its TCRdb copy is limited to in-frame clones, with some not included. The sample holds about 200,000 clones, around 85% seen once. Sequenced: PBMCs or T cells enriched from blood (not recorded which). These receptors were obtained from a man in his forties who had recovered from COVID-19.

This clone was counted between two and nine times. The rearrangement links TRBV6-1 to TRBJ2-3; 7 bases align to TRBD1. This CDR3 region has 16 residues. CDR1 and CDR2 (germline): MNHNS, SASEGT. J was trimmed by 4 bases and V by 0 bases; bases with no gene match: 7. In DNA form, the CDR3 reads TGTGCCAGCAGTGAAGCGCTAGCAGGGGGTGCAGATACGCAGTATTTT. Translation: CASSEALAGGADTQYF.

In its sample, this clone was seen a few times. This chain connects TRBV5-1 to TRBJ1-1, with D uncertain. V dropped 0 bases and J dropped 0 bases, with 9 bases sitting between them. This CDR3 region has 15 residues. Germline CDR1 is SGHRS and CDR2 is YFSETQ. The CDR3 DNA follows: TGCGCCAGCAGCTTGGCCGGGTTTATGAACACTGAAGCTTTCTTT. Its translation: CASSLAGFMNTEAFF. The full variable domain, rest sourced from reference TRBV5-1 and TRBJ1-1, is KAGVTQTPRYLIKTRGQQVTLSCSPISGHRSVSWYQQTPGQGLQFLFEYFSETQRNKGNFPGRFSGRQFSNSRSEMNVSTLELGDSALYLCASSLAGFMNTEAFFGQGTRLTVV.

The J gene is TRBJ2-5, the V gene TRBV5-1, with 12 positions matching TRBD2. This CDR3 is built from 15 residues. CDR1 and CDR2 (germline): SGHRS, YFSETQ. V lost 4 bases, J lost 5 bases, and 6 bases stayed unmatched. CDR3 sequence: CASSAGTSGYETQYF. The CDR3 coding sequence is TGCGCCAGCAGCGCCGGGACTAGCGGGTATGAGACCCAGTACTTC.

The chain joins TRBV5-1 to TRBJ2-1; TRBD2 agrees at 7 bases. This CDR3 is built from 15 residues. The germline gives CDR1 SGHRS, CDR2 YFSETQ. Germline trimming cut 2 bases from V and 7 bases from J; bases unmatched to any gene: 9. In DNA form, the CDR3 reads TGCGCCAGCAGCTTCCAGGCGGGAGCTGGTAATGAGCAGTTCTTC. It encodes CASSFQAGAGNEQFF.

CDR3 nucleotides: TGTGCTAGTGGATTTTCCCAGGGACAACTGAACACTGAAGCTTTCTTT. This codes for CASGFSQGQLNTEAFF. The rearrangement uses TRBV12-5 and TRBJ1-1, with D maybe TRBD1 (6 bases). The CDR3 runs to 16 residues. Germline CDR1 is LGHNT and CDR2 is FRNRAP. Trimming stripped 6 bases from V and 0 bases from J, with 17 bases between. Full variable domain (outside the CDR3, taken from reference TRBV12-5 and TRBJ1-1): DARVTQTPRHKVTEMGQEVTMRCQPILGHNTVFWYRQTMMQGLELLAYFRNRAPLDDSGMPKDRFSAEMPDATLATLKIQPSEPRDSAVYFCASGFSQGQLNTEAFFGQGTRLTVV.

This clone was found a few times. The chain recombines TRBV19 with TRBJ2-7, with TRBD2 matching over 9 bases. The CDR3 contains 16 residues. Germline CDR1 LNHDA, CDR2 SQIVND (reference sequence). The V segment lost 7 bases and the J segment 2 bases; nucleotides outside the gene matches: 12. CDR3 loop: CASIDRVAGDPYEQYF. The CDR3 DNA reads as TGTGCCAGTATTGATAGAGTAGCGGGAGATCCCTACGAGCAGTACTTC.

This rearrangement joins TRBV11-3 to TRBJ1-1; possibly TRBD1 for D (5 bases). The V end lost 0 bases, the J end lost 1 base, and 15 bases lay between the germline ends. Germline V CDR1 and CDR2: SGHNT, YENEEA. CDR3 length equals 17 residues. The CDR3 here is CASSLDFGGMKNTEAFF. The CDR3 DNA is TGTGCCAGCAGCTTAGATTTCGGGGGGATGAAGAACACTGAAGCTTTCTTT.

The chain couples TRBV24-1 to TRBJ1-1, with a possible D match to TRBD1 (5 bases). CDR3 length equals 13 residues. The germline gives CDR1 KGHDR, CDR2 SFDVKD. The germline V and J ends were trimmed by 2 bases and 3 bases, with 6 bases remaining between them. DNA for the CDR3: TGTGCCACCAGTGATTCCAGGGACACTGAAGCTTTCTTT. Protein product: CATSDSRDTEAFF.

CDR3 region: CASSIQGAGAQFF. The CDR3 nucleotides are TGTGCCAGCAGCATCCAGGGGGCAGGGGCCCAGTTCTTC. The V call is TRBV3-1 (or the pseudogene TRBV3-2), the J call TRBJ2-1, with 8 positions matching TRBD1. Germline V lookup: CDR1 LGHDT, CDR2 YNNKEL (reference sequence). The length of the CDR3 is 13 residues. V lost 5 bases and J lost 13; bases outside the gene matches: 10.

This clone was picked up one time. This chain connects TRBV7-9 to TRBJ2-5; 12 bases fit TRBD1. The V and J ends lost 2 bases and 4 bases, in that order; junction bases with no gene match: 5. The CDR3 runs to 16 residues. Germline V CDR1 and CDR2: SEHNR, FQNEAQ (reference sequence). Here the CDR3 DNA reads TGTGCCAGCAGCTTACTGGGACAGGGGGCGCGAGAGACCCAGTACTTC. This gives the protein CASSLLGQGARETQYF. The full variable domain, its missing parts supplied by reference TRBV7-9 and TRBJ2-5, is DTGVSQNPRHKITKRGQNVTFRCDPISEHNRLYWYRQTLGQGPEFLTYFQNEAQLEKSRLLSDRFSAERPKGSFSTLEIQRTEQGDSAMYLCASSLLGQGARETQYFGPGTRLLVL.